This T cell receptor beta chain was recovered during a study of radiation and T cells in renal cell carcinoma. The time point was: blood 2 weeks post-SBRT. Treatment of the sample: 15 Gy SBRT to primary tumor, nephrectomy 4 weeks later. Serial blood draws occurred at baseline and 2 and 4 weeks post-SBRT. The CDR3 runs 18 residues. The table came from immunoSEQ multiplex PCR; TCRdb's copy has only in-frame clones and leaves some out. This sample carries 120,000 or so clones, 81% of them seen once, and the ten largest clones take 1.5% to 2%. This clone came up once. Sequences were derived from blood, sampled from a patient whose treatment included radiotherapy and nephrectomy. This chain uses TRBV12-2 with TRBJ2-3. TRBV12-2 is assigned pseudogene status. The clonotype was recovered from an older woman with renal cell carcinoma. CDR3 coding DNA: TGTGCAAGTCGCTCGATTCAGACAGACTCAACTTTATCGAGGGCGCAGTATTTT. Translating it yields CASRSIQTDSTLSRAQYF.